The 27 T cell receptor beta chains in this list originate from one sample, sequenced in a study of blood T cell repertoires in COVID-19. This table comes from immunoSEQ multiplex PCR, and its TCRdb copy is limited to in-frame clones, with some not included. The data contain approximately 350,000 clones, about 83% of them singletons. Sequences were obtained from peripheral blood. These receptors all come from a man aged 30-40 years with active or convalescent COVID-19.

In DNA, the CDR3 is TGTGCCAGCAGTTACGGGGCCTCTGGCACAGATACGCAGTATTTT. Translated: CASSYGASGTDTQYF. The rearrangement joins TRBV6-2 or TRBV6-3 to TRBJ2-3, with D possibly matching TRBD1 (5 bases). The CDR3 covers 15 residues. V lost 2 bases and J lost 1, with 10 bases in between. Germline values: CDR1 MNHEY, CDR2 SVGEGT.

CDR3 loop: CASSQESGYSYEQYF. The DNA of the CDR3 is TGCGCCAGCAGCCAAGAAAGCGGGTACTCCTACGAGCAGTACTTC. V gene TRBV4-1 combines with J gene TRBJ2-7, with D perhaps matching TRBD2 (6 bases). In germline, CDR1 is MGHRA, CDR2 YSYEKL. The CDR3 extends over 15 amino acids. V was pared by 0 bases and J by 0 bases, with 9 bases between.

This chain joins TRBV11-2 and TRBJ1-2; D unclear. CDR1 and CDR2 from the germline V gene are SGHAT and FQNNGV. Trimming removed 1 base at V and 1 base at J, with 10 bases between. This CDR3 is 15 amino acids long. The CDR3 sequence is CASSLVTTHNYGYTF. The CDR3 nucleotides read TGTGCCAGCAGCTTAGTCACAACCCATAACTATGGCTACACCTTC.

This chain joins TRBV15 and TRBJ2-7; TRBD1 is a possible D gene (6 bases). The germline V gene encodes CDR1 LNHNV and CDR2 YYDKDF (reference sequence). Trimming took 3 bases from V and 3 from J, leaving 6 bases between them. CDR3 length equals 12 residues. The CDR3: CATSSRGYEQYF. The CDR3 bases are TGTGCCACCAGCAGCAGGGGCTACGAGCAGTACTTC.

The CDR3 nucleotides read TGTGCCAGCGCCGCCCCGACAGGGGGCGGGAATGAGCAGTTCTTC. This translates into CASAAPTGGGNEQFF. This chain joins TRBV3-1 (or the pseudogene TRBV3-2) and TRBJ2-1; 10 positions match TRBD1. V dropped 8 bases and J dropped 7; count of bases not matched to a gene: 11. From germline, CDR1 is LGHDT and CDR2 YNNKEL (reference sequence). The CDR3 is 15 residues long.

The chain employs TRBV4-3 and TRBJ1-4, with a tentative D call TRBD1 (5 bases). The CDR3 totals 16 residues. V dropped 1 base and J dropped 0 bases, with 9 bases sitting between them. CDR1 is LGHNA, CDR2 YSLEER, per germline. The CDR3 sequence: CASSQGTSATNEKLFF. CDR3 nucleotide sequence: TGCGCCAGCAGCCAAGGGACAAGTGCAACTAATGAAAAACTGTTTTTT.

This chain connects TRBV10-1 to TRBJ2-1; 7 bases agree with TRBD2. The ends lost 4 bases at V and 1 base at J; junction bases unmatched: 13. CDR1 and CDR2 (germline): WNHNN, SYGVQD (reference sequence). The CDR3 sequence is 18 residues long. The CDR3 coding sequence is TGCGCCAGCAGTGTAGGTAGCGGGCCAGAGGGATCCTACAATGAGCAGTTCTTC. Translation: CASSVGSGPEGSYNEQFF.

This clone was detected only a few times. V is TRBV6-5 and J is TRBJ1-2; tentative D call: TRBD1 (6 bases). This CDR3 has 14 amino acids. V lost 2 bases and J lost 6, with 13 bases in between. The germline gives CDR1 MNHEY, CDR2 SVGAGI. The CDR3 loop is CASSYTGYGDGYTF. CDR3 in DNA: TGTGCCAGCAGTTACACAGGGTATGGGGATGGCTACACCTTC.

This sequence joins TRBV18 and TRBJ2-7; D perhaps matches TRBD1 (6 bases). From germline, CDR1 is KGHSH and CDR2 LQKENI. The CDR3 spans 16 residues. V was cut by 4 bases and J by 0 bases, with 16 bases left in between. The CDR3 loop reads CASSRVRQASSYEQYF. The CDR3 region has the DNA TGTGCCAGCTCACGCGTCCGACAGGCGAGCTCCTACGAGCAGTACTTC.

V gene TRBV10-3 combines with J gene TRBJ2-7, with 9 bases lining up with TRBD1. This CDR3 is 14 amino acids long. Germline-derived CDR1 and CDR2 are ENHRY and SYGVKD. The ends lost 6 bases at V and 3 bases at J; junction bases unmatched: 6. CDR3 nucleotides: TGTGCCATCAGCTCCGGGACAGGGATCTACGAGCAGTACTTC. Translation gives CAISSGTGIYEQYF.

As regards this clone: The same CDR3 can be traced to other DNA sequences in this sample. The V call is TRBV29-1, the J call TRBJ1-1; no definite D call. This CDR3 has 11 residues. CDR1 and CDR2 from the germline V gene are SQVTM and ANQGSEA. V gave up 3 bases and J gave up 2 bases, with 4 bases separating them. CDR3 nucleotides: TGCAGCGTTGAGCGTAACACTGAAGCTTTCTTT. Protein: CSVERNTEAFF.

This chain connects TRBV29-1 to TRBJ2-7; TRBD2 matches at 11 bases. J was trimmed by 1 base and V by 5 bases; bases with no gene match: 10. The CDR3 loop spans 16 amino acids. CDR1 is SQVTM and CDR2 is ANQGSEA in the germline V gene. The CDR3 protein is CSVYSSSGRLSYEQYF. CDR3 bases: TGCAGCGTTTACTCCTCTAGCGGGAGGTTGTCCTACGAGCAGTACTTC.

This chain connects TRBV6-2 or TRBV6-3 to TRBJ2-3; the D gene is possibly TRBD2 (6 bases). Trimming stripped 2 bases from V and 8 bases from J, with 8 bases between. The germline CDR1 and CDR2 sequences are MNHEY and SVGEGT. The CDR3 runs to 12 residues. In DNA form, the CDR3 reads TGTGCCAGCAGTTACCCGGGGGTTACGCAGTATTTT. Translating gives CASSYPGVTQYF.

The rearrangement joins TRBV18 to TRBJ1-5; D might be TRBD1 (6 bases). In germline, CDR1 is KGHSH, CDR2 LQKENI. The V and J ends lost 6 bases and 4 bases respectively, with 13 bases between them. The CDR3 loop spans 14 amino acids. The CDR3 is CASSLDSTNQPQHF. CDR3 nucleotides: TGTGCCAGCTCTCTGGACAGCACAAATCAGCCCCAGCATTTT.

This chain connects TRBV9 to TRBJ1-6, with 9 nucleotides matching TRBD1. V gave up 4 bases and J gave up 7 bases; unmatched junction bases: 6. Germline values: CDR1 SGDLS, CDR2 YYNGEE. This CDR3 has 15 residues. CDR3 residues: CASSPRDRDNSPLHF. CDR3 coding DNA: TGTGCCAGCAGCCCCCGGGACAGGGACAATTCACCCCTCCACTTT.

V and J are TRBV5-1 and TRBJ1-1; D gene uncertain. The CDR3 consists of 13 residues. The V gene lost 2 bases and the J gene lost 1 base, with 6 bases spanning the gap. Germline CDR1 and CDR2: SGHRS and YFSETQ. This CDR3 is CASSFTQNTEAFF. CDR3 coding DNA: TGCGCCAGCAGCTTTACACAGAACACTGAAGCTTTCTTT.

This chain uses TRBV14 with TRBJ2-7; D is perhaps TRBD1 (5 bases). With 4 bases removed from V and 2 bases from J, the gap between germline ends came to 15 bases. Germline V CDR1 and CDR2: SGHDN, FVKESK. The CDR3 loop spans 15 amino acids. The DNA of the CDR3 is TGTGCCAGCAGCCCCCGAAGGGGCTTTCCCTACGAGCAGTACTTC. Translation gives CASSPRRGFPYEQYF.

The chain combines TRBV9 with TRBJ2-1; a weak D match, TRBD2 (6 bases). Per the germline V gene, CDR1 is SGDLS and CDR2 is YYNGEE. Between the trimmed V and J ends, which lost 4 bases and 0 bases, there was a span of 11 bases. The CDR3 totals 15 residues. DNA of the CDR3: TGTGCCAGCAGCATCGGGAGTCACTCCTACAATGAGCAGTTCTTC. Translation: CASSIGSHSYNEQFF. Together with reference TRBV9 and TRBJ2-1, the CDR3 gives the full variable domain: DSGVTQTPKHLITATGQRVTLRCSPRSGDLSVYWYQQSLDQGLQFLIQYYNGEERAKGNILERFSAQQFPDLHSELNLSSLELGDSALYFCASSIGSHSYNEQFFGPGTRLTVL.

A few counts support this clone. The J gene is TRBJ2-2, the V gene TRBV30; 11 nucleotides match TRBD2. Germline V gene lookup returns CDR1 GTSNPN and CDR2 SVGIG (reference sequence). The trim removed 3 bases at V and 4 bases at J, leaving 10 bases unmatched. This CDR3 region has 17 residues. CDR3 protein: CAWRPSGLAVITGELFF. The CDR3 DNA sequence: TGTGCCTGGAGGCCCTCGGGACTAGCGGTAATCACCGGGGAGCTGTTTTTT.

J is TRBJ1-2 and V is TRBV6-5; D is undetermined. This CDR3 comprises 11 residues. V was pared by 8 bases and J by 6 bases, with 10 bases between. Germline values: CDR1 MNHEY, CDR2 SVGAGI. The CDR3 coding sequence is TGTGCCAGCGGGCGCGGGGATGGCTACACCTTC. It yields the protein CASGRGDGYTF.

The chain combines TRBV28 with TRBJ2-3; D possibly corresponds to TRBD2 (6 bases). Germline V gives CDR1 MDHEN, CDR2 SYDVKM. Trimming left V 8 bases short and J 10 bases short, with 22 bases between. The CDR3 consists of 14 residues. This CDR3 reads CASGGTGTRVAQYF. The CDR3 nucleotides read TGTGCCAGCGGGGGGACCGGGACTCGGGTGGCGCAGTATTTT.

This chain uses TRBV11-2 with TRBJ2-7; D is unresolved. Germline loops: CDR1 SGHAT, CDR2 FQNNGV. CDR3 size: 11 residues. Trimming pared 6 bases from V and 6 bases from J, leaving 9 bases between. The DNA for the CDR3 is TGTGCCAGCAGTCTCCTCCGCGAGCAGTACTTC. Translating gives CASSLLREQYF.

The chain has TRBV6-2 or TRBV6-3 and TRBJ2-2; TRBD2 matches 12 bases. Germline CDR1 and CDR2: MNHEY and SVGEGT. The V and J ends lost 4 bases and 7 bases, in that order; junction bases with no gene match: 7. CDR3 length equals 16 residues. CDR3 nucleotides: TGTGCCAGCAGTTTTCTAGCGGGGGGGCCCCACGGGGAGCTGTTTTTT. It is translated as CASSFLAGGPHGELFF.

The chain is built from TRBV20-1 and TRBJ2-1; D may be TRBD2 (5 bases). Trimming left V 3 bases short and J 3 bases short, with 12 bases between. The CDR3 has 14 residues. Germline V gives CDR1 DFQATT, CDR2 SNEGSKA (reference sequence). DNA of the CDR3: TGCAGTGCTAGTCTATGGACTCACTACAATGAGCAGTTCTTC. Protein product: CSASLWTHYNEQFF.

This rearrangement joins TRBV5-1 to TRBJ2-3, with D possibly being TRBD2 (5 bases). The CDR3 consists of 14 residues. Trimming removed 0 bases at V and 1 base at J, with 6 bases between. The V gene's germline CDR1 is SGHRS and CDR2 YFSETQ. CDR3 coding DNA: TGCGCCAGCAGCTTGGGTAGCGGCACAGATACGCAGTATTTT. Protein: CASSLGSGTDTQYF.

V is TRBV5-6 and J is TRBJ2-3; 7 bases are a match to TRBD1. The CDR3 extends over 13 amino acids. Germline loops: CDR1 SGHDT, CDR2 YYEEEE. J lost 5 bases, V lost 2 bases, and 2 bases had no gene match. CDR3 in DNA: TGTGCCAGCAGCTTTACAGGGGAAGATACGCAGTATTTT. It specifies CASSFTGEDTQYF.

This clone was recorded only once. The chain employs TRBV7-2 and TRBJ2-7; a weak D match, TRBD2 (7 bases). This CDR3 has 15 residues. The germline V and J ends were trimmed by 2 bases and 2 bases, with 13 bases remaining between them. The germline CDR1 and CDR2 sequences are SGHTA and FQGNSA. The CDR3 coding sequence is TGTGCCAGCAGCTTATTCGGGGGGCGACCCTACGAGCAGTACTTC. Amino acid sequence: CASSLFGGRPYEQYF.